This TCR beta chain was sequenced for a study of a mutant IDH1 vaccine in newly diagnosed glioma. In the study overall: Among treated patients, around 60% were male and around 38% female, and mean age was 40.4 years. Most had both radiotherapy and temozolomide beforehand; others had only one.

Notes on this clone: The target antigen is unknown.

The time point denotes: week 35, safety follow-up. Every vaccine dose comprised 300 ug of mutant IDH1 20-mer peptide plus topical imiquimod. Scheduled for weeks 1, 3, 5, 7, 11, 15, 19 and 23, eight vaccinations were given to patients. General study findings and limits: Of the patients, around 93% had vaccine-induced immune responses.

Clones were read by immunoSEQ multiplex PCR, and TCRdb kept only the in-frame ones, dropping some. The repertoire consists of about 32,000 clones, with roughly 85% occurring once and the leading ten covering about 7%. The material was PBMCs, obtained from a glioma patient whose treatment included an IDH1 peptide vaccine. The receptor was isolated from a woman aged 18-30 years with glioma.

Here the CDR3 DNA reads TGTGCCAGCAGCCTCTCCGCAGATACGCAGTATTTT. Encoded protein: CASSLSADTQYF. This sequence joins TRBV7-9 and TRBJ2-3; no definite D call. With 5 bases removed from V and 4 bases from J, the gap between germline ends came to 7 bases. Germline CDR1 is SEHNR and CDR2 is FQNEAQ (reference sequence). The CDR3 covers 12 residues.